One and the same sample provided the 14 T cell receptor beta chains below, sequenced in a study of cytomegalovirus exposure and HLA in healthy donors. Primers included in the PCR were 60 Vbeta and 13 Jbeta primers. Assay used: immunoSEQ multiplex PCR; TCRdb lists only in-frame clones, some missing. Its table records about 200,000 clones. Material: PBMCs. These receptors all stem from a woman in her 30s in good health and CMV-seropositive.

The chain links TRBV9 to TRBJ2-7; TRBD2 matches 12 bases. CDR1 is SGDLS, CDR2 YYNGEE, per germline. The CDR3 is 17 amino acids. V trimming: 0 bases; J trimming: 4 bases; junction bases outside the gene matches: 8. CDR3 residues: CASSVGASGRAIYEQYF. The CDR3 DNA reads as TGTGCCAGCAGCGTAGGGGCTAGCGGGAGGGCTATTTACGAGCAGTACTTC.

Points on this clone: One end of the junction does not line up with germline, which may come from a read error. The chain is built from TRBV29-1 and TRBJ2-1, with 9 bases that match TRBD2. Germline V gene sequence: CDR1 SQVTM, CDR2 ANQGSEA. The CDR3 is made up of 13 amino acids. CDR3 nucleotide sequence: TGCAGCTTTGACGGCGGGAGGGCAGGGGAGCAGTTCTTC. It translates to CSFDGGRAGEQFF.

J is TRBJ2-2 and V is TRBV7-8; 8 nucleotides line up with TRBD1. The length of the CDR3 is 15 residues. Germline CDR1 is SGHVS and CDR2 is FQNEAQ. After removal of 5 bases from V and 5 bases from J, the junction contained 7 bases not matched to a gene. DNA of the CDR3: TGTGCCAGCAGCCCCGACAGGGGTAGAACCGGGGAGCTGTTTTTT. Its protein is CASSPDRGRTGELFF.

The chain joins TRBV15 to TRBJ1-1, with TRBD1 matching over 8 bases. With 3 bases clipped from V and 3 bases from J, the junction kept 3 bases outside the gene matches. The CDR3 is 14 amino acids. Germline CDR1 LNHNV, CDR2 YYDKDF (reference sequence). This chain's CDR3 is CATSRTGVDTEAFF. The CDR3 nucleotides are TGTGCCACCAGCAGGACAGGGGTGGACACTGAAGCTTTCTTT.

The J gene is TRBJ2-3, the V gene TRBV13; TRBD2 agrees at 10 bases. Germline-derived CDR1 and CDR2 are PRHDT and FYEKMQ (reference sequence). This CDR3 is built from 16 residues. Trimming took 2 bases from V and 4 from J; bases not matched to a gene: 6. The chain's CDR3 is CASSLIAGGRPDTQYF. The CDR3 DNA reads TGTGCCAGCAGCTTAATAGCGGGGGGTCGCCCAGATACGCAGTATTTT.

This chain uses TRBV7-9 with TRBJ2-7, with 11 nucleotides matching TRBD1. The germline CDR1 and CDR2 sequences are SEHNR and FQNEAQ (reference sequence). CDR3 size: 15 residues. The junction had 6 bases not matched to a gene; V was cut back by 5 bases and J by 3 bases. The CDR3 DNA follows: TGTGCCAGCAGCCGATTCGGGACAGGGGGCTACGAGCAGTACTTC. Translated, it gives CASSRFGTGGYEQYF. Supplemented by reference TRBV7-9 and TRBJ2-7, the full variable domain reads DTGVSQNPRHKITKRGQNVTFRCDPISEHNRLYWYRQTLGQGPEFLTYFQNEAQLEKSRLLSDRFSAERPKGSFSTLEIQRTEQGDSAMYLCASSRFGTGGYEQYFGPGTRLTVT.

V gene TRBV5-1 combines with J gene TRBJ2-1, with D maybe TRBD2 (5 bases). The V gene's germline CDR1 is SGHRS and CDR2 YFSETQ. The V end lost 1 base, the J end lost 9 bases, and 8 bases lay between the germline ends. The CDR3 consists of 12 residues. CDR3 residues: CASSLPEGEQFF. CDR3 nucleotide sequence: TGCGCCAGCAGCTTGCCCGAGGGTGAGCAGTTCTTC.

The J gene is TRBJ1-6, the V gene TRBV5-1; 8 nucleotides match TRBD1. CDR1 is SGHRS and CDR2 is YFSETQ in the germline V gene. Losses at the gene ends were 0 bases for V and 11 bases for J; bases not matched to a gene: 10. This CDR3 is built from 16 residues. The CDR3 region is CASSLAVGQGRTPLHF. In nucleotides, the CDR3 is TGCGCCAGCAGCTTGGCCGTCGGACAGGGTCGGACACCCCTCCACTTT.

The chain couples TRBV4-1 to TRBJ1-1; TRBD1 might be the D (6 bases). The ends were cut back, 4 bases at V and 4 bases at J, with 16 bases in the middle. The CDR3 consists of 15 residues. Germline-derived CDR1 and CDR2 are MGHRA and YSYEKL. This CDR3 is CASSLQPQGSTEAFF. CDR3 nucleotides: TGCGCCAGCAGCCTACAACCTCAGGGGAGCACTGAAGCTTTCTTT.

This chain uses TRBV10-3 with TRBJ2-1, with 12 nucleotides matching TRBD2. V gave up 9 bases and J gave up 6 bases; unmatched junction bases: 15. Germline CDR1 ENHRY, CDR2 SYGVKD. This CDR3 comprises 17 residues. This chain's CDR3 is CAIKTSGSGKVLNEQFF. The CDR3 DNA follows: TGTGCCATAAAGACTAGCGGGAGCGGTAAGGTCCTCAATGAGCAGTTCTTC.

V gene TRBV27 combines with J gene TRBJ2-1, with 7 bases lining up with TRBD2. Losses at the gene ends were 6 bases for V and 2 bases for J; bases not matched to a gene: 7. CDR3 size: 15 residues. Germline V CDR1 and CDR2: MNHEY, SMNVEV (reference sequence). Here the CDR3 DNA reads TGTGCCAGCAGACAGACTAGCAGTACCTACAATGAGCAGTTCTTC. Translating gives CASRQTSSTYNEQFF.

This chain joins TRBV5-1 and TRBJ2-7, with 8 nucleotides matching TRBD1. The CDR3 has 13 residues. Losses at the gene ends were 6 bases for V and 5 bases for J; bases not matched to a gene: 7. The germline V gene has CDR1 SGHRS and CDR2 YFSETQ. The CDR3 here is CASTRTGSDEQYF. DNA for the CDR3: TGCGCCAGCACTCGGACAGGGTCGGACGAGCAGTACTTC. The complete variable domain, with remaining parts taken from reference TRBV5-1 and TRBJ2-7, reads KAGVTQTPRYLIKTRGQQVTLSCSPISGHRSVSWYQQTPGQGLQFLFEYFSETQRNKGNFPGRFSGRQFSNSRSEMNVSTLELGDSALYLCASTRTGSDEQYFGPGTRLTVT.

The gene calls are TRBV18 and TRBJ2-1; D is ambiguous. Germline V gene lookup returns CDR1 KGHSH and CDR2 LQKENI. With 6 bases removed from V and 4 bases from J, the gap between germline ends came to 7 bases. CDR3 length: 12 residues. The chain's CDR3 is CASSLEYNEQFF. CDR3 DNA sequence: TGTGCCAGCTCGCTAGAGTACAATGAGCAGTTCTTC. The full variable domain, completed using reference TRBV18 and TRBJ2-1, is NAGVMQNPRHLVRRRGQEARLRCSPMKGHSHVYWYRQLPEEGLKFMVYLQKENIIDESGMPKERFSAEFPKEGPSILRIQQVVRGDSAAYFCASSLEYNEQFFGPGTRLTVL.

This rearrangement joins TRBV10-3 to TRBJ1-1; TRBD1 might be the D (5 bases). With 7 bases removed from V and 0 bases from J, the gap between germline ends came to 9 bases. The germline CDR1 and CDR2 sequences are ENHRY and SYGVKD. The length of the CDR3 is 13 residues. CDR3 protein: CAITNRLNTEAFF. The CDR3 nucleotides are TGTGCCATCACCAACAGGCTGAACACTGAAGCTTTCTTT.